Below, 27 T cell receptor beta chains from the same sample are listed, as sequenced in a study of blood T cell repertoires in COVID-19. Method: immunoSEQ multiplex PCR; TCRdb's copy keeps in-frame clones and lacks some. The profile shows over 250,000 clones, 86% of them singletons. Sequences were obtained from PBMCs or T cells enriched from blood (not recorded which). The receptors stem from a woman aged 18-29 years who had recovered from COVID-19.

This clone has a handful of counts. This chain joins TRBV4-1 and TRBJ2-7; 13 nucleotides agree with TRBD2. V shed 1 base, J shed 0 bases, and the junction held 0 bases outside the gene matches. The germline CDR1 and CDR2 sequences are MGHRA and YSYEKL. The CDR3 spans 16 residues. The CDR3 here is CASSQGLAGGSYEQYF. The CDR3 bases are TGCGCCAGCAGCCAAGGACTAGCGGGAGGCTCCTACGAGCAGTACTTC.

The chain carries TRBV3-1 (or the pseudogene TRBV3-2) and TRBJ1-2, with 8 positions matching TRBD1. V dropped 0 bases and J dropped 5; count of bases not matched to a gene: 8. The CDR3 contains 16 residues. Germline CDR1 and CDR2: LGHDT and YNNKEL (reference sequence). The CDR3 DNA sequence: TGTGCCAGCAGCCAAGACCCGGACAGGGTAATTTATGGCTACACCTTC. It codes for CASSQDPDRVIYGYTF.

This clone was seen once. This CDR3 reads CASSIAGGTGPFTDTQYF. For the CDR3, the DNA is TGTGCCAGTAGTATCGCCGGAGGGACAGGGCCCTTCACAGATACGCAGTATTTT. The chain uses TRBV19 and TRBJ2-3; 9 bases map to TRBD1. Looked up from germline, CDR1 is LNHDA and CDR2 is SQIVND (reference sequence). The CDR3 is made up of 18 amino acids. The J segment lost 2 bases and the V segment lost 3 bases, leaving 12 bases of the junction unmatched.

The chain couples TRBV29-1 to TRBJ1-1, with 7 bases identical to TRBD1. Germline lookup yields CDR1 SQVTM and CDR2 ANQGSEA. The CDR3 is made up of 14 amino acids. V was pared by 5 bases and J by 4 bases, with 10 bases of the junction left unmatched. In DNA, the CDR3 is TGCAGCGTTCCCGAGACAGGGTCAGGCACTGAAGCTTTCTTT. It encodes CSVPETGSGTEAFF.

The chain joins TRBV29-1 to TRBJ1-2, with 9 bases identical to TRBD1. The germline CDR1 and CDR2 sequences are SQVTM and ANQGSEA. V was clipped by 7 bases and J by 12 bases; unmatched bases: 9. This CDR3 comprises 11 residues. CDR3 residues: CSAQHGTGNTF. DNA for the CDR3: TGCAGCGCCCAGCATGGGACAGGGAACACCTTC.

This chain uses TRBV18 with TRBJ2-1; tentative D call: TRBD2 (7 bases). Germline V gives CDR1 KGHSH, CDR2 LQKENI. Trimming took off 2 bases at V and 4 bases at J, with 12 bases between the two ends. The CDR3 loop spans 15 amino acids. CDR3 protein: CASSPKGGGYNEQFF. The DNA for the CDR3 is TGTGCCAGCTCACCAAAGGGGGGGGGATACAATGAGCAGTTCTTC. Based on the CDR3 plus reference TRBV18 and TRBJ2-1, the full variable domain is NAGVMQNPRHLVRRRGQEARLRCSPMKGHSHVYWYRQLPEEGLKFMVYLQKENIIDESGMPKERFSAEFPKEGPSILRIQQVVRGDSAAYFCASSPKGGGYNEQFFGPGTRLTVL.

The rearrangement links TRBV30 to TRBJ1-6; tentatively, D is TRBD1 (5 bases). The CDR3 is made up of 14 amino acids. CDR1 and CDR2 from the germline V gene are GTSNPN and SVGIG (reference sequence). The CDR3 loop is CASGRNPVNSPLHF. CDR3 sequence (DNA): TGTGCGTCGGGACGCAACCCGGTTAATTCACCCCTCCACTTT.

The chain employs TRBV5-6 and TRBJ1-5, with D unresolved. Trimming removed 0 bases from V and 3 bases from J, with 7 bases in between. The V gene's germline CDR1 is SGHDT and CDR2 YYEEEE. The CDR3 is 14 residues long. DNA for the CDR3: TGTGCCAGCAGCTTGGCCAGGAACAATCAGCCCCAGCATTTT. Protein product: CASSLARNNQPQHF.

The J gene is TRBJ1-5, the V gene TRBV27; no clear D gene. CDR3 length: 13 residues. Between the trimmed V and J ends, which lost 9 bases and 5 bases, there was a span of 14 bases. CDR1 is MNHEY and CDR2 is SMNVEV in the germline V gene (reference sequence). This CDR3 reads CASTRARDQPQHF. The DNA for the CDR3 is TGTGCCAGTACCCGGGCGAGGGATCAGCCCCAGCATTTT.

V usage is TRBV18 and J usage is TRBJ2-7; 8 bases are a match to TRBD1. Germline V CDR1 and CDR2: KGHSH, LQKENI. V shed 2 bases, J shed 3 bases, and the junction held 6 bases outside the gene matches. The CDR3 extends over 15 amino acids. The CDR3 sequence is CASSPIRGTGYEQYF. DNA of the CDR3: TGTGCCAGCTCACCAATCAGGGGGACAGGCTACGAGCAGTACTTC.

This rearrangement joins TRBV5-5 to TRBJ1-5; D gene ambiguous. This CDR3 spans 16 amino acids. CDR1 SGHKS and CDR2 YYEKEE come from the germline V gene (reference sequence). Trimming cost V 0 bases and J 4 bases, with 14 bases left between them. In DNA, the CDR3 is TGTGCCAGCAGCTTGGGGCCAGATTCCACAAATCAGCCCCAGCATTTT. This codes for CASSLGPDSTNQPQHF.

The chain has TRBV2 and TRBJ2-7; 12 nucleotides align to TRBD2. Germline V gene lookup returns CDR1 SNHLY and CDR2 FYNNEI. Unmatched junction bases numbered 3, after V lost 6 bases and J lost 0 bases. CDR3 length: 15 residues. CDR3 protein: CASRTSGSTSYEQYF. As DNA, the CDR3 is TGTGCCAGCAGGACTAGCGGGAGCACCTCCTACGAGCAGTACTTC.

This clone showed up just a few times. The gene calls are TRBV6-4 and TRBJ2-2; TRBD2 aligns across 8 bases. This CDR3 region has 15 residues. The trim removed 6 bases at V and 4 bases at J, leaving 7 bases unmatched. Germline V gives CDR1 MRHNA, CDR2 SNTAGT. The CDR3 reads CASSLSAGGTGELFF. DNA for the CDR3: TGTGCCAGCAGCCTATCGGCGGGGGGCACCGGGGAGCTGTTTTTT.

The CDR3 region is CASSIGTGGAKTQYF. CDR3 DNA sequence: TGTGCCAGTAGTATAGGGACAGGGGGAGCAAAGACCCAGTACTTC. The chain is built from TRBV19 and TRBJ2-5, with TRBD1 matching over 10 bases. The CDR3 has 15 amino acids. CDR1 and CDR2 (germline): LNHDA, SQIVND (reference sequence). J was trimmed by 6 bases and V by 1 base; bases with no gene match: 5.

The CDR3 DNA is TGCAGTGCTAGTCTTATGAACACTGAAGCTTTCTTT. Amino acid sequence: CSASLMNTEAFF. This rearrangement joins TRBV20-1 to TRBJ1-1; D is unclear. The CDR3 sequence is 12 residues long. The germline gives CDR1 DFQATT, CDR2 SNEGSKA (reference sequence). V lost 3 bases and J lost 0, with 5 bases in between.

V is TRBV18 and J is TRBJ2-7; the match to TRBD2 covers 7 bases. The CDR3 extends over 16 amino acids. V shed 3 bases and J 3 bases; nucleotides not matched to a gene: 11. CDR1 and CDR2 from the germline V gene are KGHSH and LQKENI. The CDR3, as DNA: TGTGCCAGCTCACCGGGGTTAGCGGGCCCTCTCTACGAGCAGTACTTC. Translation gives CASSPGLAGPLYEQYF.

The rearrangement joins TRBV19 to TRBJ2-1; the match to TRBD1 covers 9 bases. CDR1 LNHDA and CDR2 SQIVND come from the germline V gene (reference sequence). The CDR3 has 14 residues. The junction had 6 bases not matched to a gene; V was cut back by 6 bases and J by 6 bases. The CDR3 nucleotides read TGTGCCAGTAGGGCGACAGGGGGTGGCAATGAGCAGTTCTTC. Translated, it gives CASRATGGGNEQFF.

CDR3: CASSLVGDRGTEAFF. CDR3 sequence (DNA): TGCGCCAGCAGCTTGGTAGGGGATAGGGGCACTGAAGCTTTCTTT. The gene calls are TRBV5-1 and TRBJ1-1, with a tentative D call TRBD1 (5 bases). The CDR3 runs 15 residues. With 0 bases removed from V and 4 bases from J, the gap between germline ends came to 13 bases. The germline V gene encodes CDR1 SGHRS and CDR2 YFSETQ.

The CDR3 reads CSASTPQGGSTEAFF. The CDR3 region has the DNA TGCAGTGCTAGTACCCCCCAGGGGGGATCCACTGAAGCTTTCTTT. The rearrangement joins TRBV20-1 to TRBJ1-1; 7 nucleotides align to TRBD1. The CDR3 covers 15 residues. Germline trimming cut 3 bases from V and 4 bases from J; bases unmatched to any gene: 11. Looked up from germline, CDR1 is DFQATT and CDR2 is SNEGSKA (reference sequence).

CDR3 nucleotides: TGTGCCAGCAGGCCTTGGACAGGGCAAGGCTACACCTTC. It specifies CASRPWTGQGYTF. V is TRBV27 and J is TRBJ1-2, with 8 bases matching TRBD1. The CDR3 has 13 amino acids. The junction had 8 bases not matched to a gene; V was cut back by 6 bases and J by 8 bases. Germline V gene sequence: CDR1 MNHEY, CDR2 SMNVEV (reference sequence).

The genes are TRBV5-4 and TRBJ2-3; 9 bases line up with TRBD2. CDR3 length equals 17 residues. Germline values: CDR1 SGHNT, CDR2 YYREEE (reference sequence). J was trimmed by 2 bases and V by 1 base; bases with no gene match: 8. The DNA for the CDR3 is TGTGCCAGCAGCTTGCGAGTAAGCGGGAGGCTCACAGATACGCAGTATTTT. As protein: CASSLRVSGRLTDTQYF.

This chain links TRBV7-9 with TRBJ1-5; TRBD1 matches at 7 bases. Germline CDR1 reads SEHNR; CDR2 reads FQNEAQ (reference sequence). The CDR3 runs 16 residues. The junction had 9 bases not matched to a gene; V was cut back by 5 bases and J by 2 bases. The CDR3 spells CASSPGQAGGNQPQHF. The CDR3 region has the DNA TGTGCCAGCAGCCCAGGACAGGCCGGGGGCAATCAGCCCCAGCATTTT.

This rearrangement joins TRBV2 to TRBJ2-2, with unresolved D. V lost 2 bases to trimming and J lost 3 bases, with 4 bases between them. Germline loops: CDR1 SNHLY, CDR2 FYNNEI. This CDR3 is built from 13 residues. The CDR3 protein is CASSERDTGELFF. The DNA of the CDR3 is TGTGCCAGCAGTGAAAGAGACACCGGGGAGCTGTTTTTT.

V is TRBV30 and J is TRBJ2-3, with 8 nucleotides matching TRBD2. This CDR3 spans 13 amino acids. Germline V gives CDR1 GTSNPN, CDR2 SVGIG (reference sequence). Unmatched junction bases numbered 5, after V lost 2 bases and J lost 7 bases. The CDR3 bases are TGTGCCTGGAGTCACCCGGGAGGGCATACGCAGTATTTT. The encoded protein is CAWSHPGGHTQYF.

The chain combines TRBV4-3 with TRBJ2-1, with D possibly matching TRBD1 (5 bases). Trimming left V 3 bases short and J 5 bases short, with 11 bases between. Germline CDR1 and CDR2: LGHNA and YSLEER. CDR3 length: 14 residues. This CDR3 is CASSHMTQDNEQFF. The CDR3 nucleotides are TGCGCCAGCAGCCACATGACACAGGACAATGAGCAGTTCTTC.

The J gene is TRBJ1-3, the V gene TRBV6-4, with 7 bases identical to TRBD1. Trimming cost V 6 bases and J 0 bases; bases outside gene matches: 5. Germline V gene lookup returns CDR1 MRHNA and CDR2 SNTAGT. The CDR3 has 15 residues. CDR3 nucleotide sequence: TGTGCCAGCAGCGGGCGACAGGGCTCTGGAAACACCATATATTTT. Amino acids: CASSGRQGSGNTIYF.

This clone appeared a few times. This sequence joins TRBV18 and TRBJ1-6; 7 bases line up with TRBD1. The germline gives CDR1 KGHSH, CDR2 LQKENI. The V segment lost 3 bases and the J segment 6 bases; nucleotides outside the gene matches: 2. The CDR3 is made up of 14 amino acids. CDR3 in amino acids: CASSPGTVNSPLHF. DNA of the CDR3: TGTGCCAGCTCACCTGGGACAGTTAATTCACCCCTCCACTTT.